Below, one T cell receptor (beta chain) is given with its context. Repertoires were generated with immunoSEQ multiplex PCR, while TCRdb's copy carries only in-frame clones and drops some. The repertoire holds 2 million to 2.5 million clones, with almost 96% as singletons. Trimming at V came to 4 bases and at J to 5 bases, leaving 11 bases not matched to a gene. In germline, CDR1 is MNHEY, CDR2 SMNVEV (reference sequence). CDR3 length: 17 residues. The donors were adults (healthy and HIV-negative) with no recent acute infections or vaccinations. Only Caucasian adults living in Nashville, Tennessee served as donors. CD4+ cell separation produced CD45RA+ naive and CD45RA-negative memory subsets. The sample belongs to a study of shared clonotypes between healthy human individuals. On the study more broadly: Each donor had three CD4 naive, three CD4 memory, two CD8 naive and one CD8 memory plate.

The sequence derives from a man younger than 35 in good health. The specimen was naive CD4+ T cells sorted from blood. Subset of the sample: CD45RA+ positively selected. The J gene is TRBJ1-6, the V gene TRBV27, with 7 bases that match TRBD1. The CDR3 bases are TGTGCCAGCAGTTATAATACAGGGGTGAGGAATAATTCACCCCTCCACTTT. Translating gives CASSYNTGVRNNSPLHF.